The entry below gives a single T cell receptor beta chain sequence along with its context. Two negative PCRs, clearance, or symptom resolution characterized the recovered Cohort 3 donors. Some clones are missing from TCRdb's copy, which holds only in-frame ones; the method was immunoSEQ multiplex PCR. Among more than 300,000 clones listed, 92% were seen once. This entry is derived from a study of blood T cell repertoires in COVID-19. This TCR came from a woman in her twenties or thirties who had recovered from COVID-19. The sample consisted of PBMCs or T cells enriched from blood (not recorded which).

The CDR3 sequence is CASSVAGSDTYGYTF. CDR3 nucleotide sequence: TGTGCCAGCAGCGTAGCTGGGAGCGATACCTATGGCTACACCTTC. The rearrangement links TRBV9 to TRBJ1-2; the D is unclear. Trimming shortened V by 0 bases and J by 4 bases, and 13 bases separated the two germline ends. Germline CDR1 is SGDLS and CDR2 is YYNGEE. This CDR3 has 15 residues.